This T cell receptor beta chain came from a study of T cell responses to AZD1222 COVID-19 vaccine. Only in-frame clones appear in the TCRdb table, and some are missing; sequencing was by immunoSEQ multiplex PCR. The sample lists 80,000 to 100,000 clones, about 91% seen once, with around a tenth in the top ten. Findings and limits, study-wide: Dominant at 160-218 and 743-854, vaccine-associated CD4 TCRs also spanned spike.

Remarks on this clone: Its cognate antigen is unknown.

The material was peripheral blood, obtained on day 0 of MenACWY control vaccination. The sequence was collected from an adult in good health.

CDR3 protein: CASTQGRANYGYTF. The CDR3 DNA is TGTGCCTCCACCCAGGGACGGGCTAACTATGGCTACACCTTC. The rearrangement links TRBV10-3 to TRBJ1-2; TRBD1 might be the D (5 bases). Germline V gene lookup returns CDR1 ENHRY and CDR2 SYGVKD. The V end was cut by 11 bases, the J end by 0 bases, with 16 bases between. The CDR3 runs 14 residues.